This T cell receptor (beta chain) was identified in a study of beta chain features in type 1 diabetes. The CDR3 spans 13 residues. The germline V gene encodes CDR1 LNHDA and CDR2 SQIVND (reference sequence). Trimming cost V 7 bases and J 4 bases, with 13 bases left between them. The entirety of the isolated RNA underwent reverse transcription, so expressed TCRB transcripts were sequenced. Profiled with immunoSEQ multiplex PCR; TCRdb holds only in-frame clones, not every one. The data show about 360,000 clones, roughly 13% seen once. Material: naive CD4+ T cells from blood. The gene calls are TRBV19 and TRBJ1-1, with no clear D. This receptor was obtained from a man aged 18 to 35 in good health. The CDR3 loop is CASTSQWGTEAFF. The DNA for the CDR3 is TGTGCCAGTACTAGCCAATGGGGCACTGAAGCTTTCTTT.